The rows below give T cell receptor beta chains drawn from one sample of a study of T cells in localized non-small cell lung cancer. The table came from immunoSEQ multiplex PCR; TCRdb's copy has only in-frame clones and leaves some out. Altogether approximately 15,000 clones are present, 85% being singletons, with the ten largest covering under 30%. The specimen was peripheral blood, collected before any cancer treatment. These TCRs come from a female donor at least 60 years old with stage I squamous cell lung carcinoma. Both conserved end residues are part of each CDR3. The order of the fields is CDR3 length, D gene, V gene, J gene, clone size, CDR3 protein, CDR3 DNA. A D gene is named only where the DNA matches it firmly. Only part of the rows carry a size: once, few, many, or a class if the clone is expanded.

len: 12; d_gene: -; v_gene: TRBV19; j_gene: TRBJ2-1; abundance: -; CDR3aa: CASSFSYNEQFF; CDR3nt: TGTGCCAGTAGTTTCTCCTACAATGAGCAGTTCTTC
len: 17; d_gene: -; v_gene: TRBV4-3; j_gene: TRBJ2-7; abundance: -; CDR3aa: CASSQEDIAESSYEQYF; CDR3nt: TGCGCCAGCAGCCAAGAGGATATAGCGGAGAGCTCCTACGAGCAGTACTTC
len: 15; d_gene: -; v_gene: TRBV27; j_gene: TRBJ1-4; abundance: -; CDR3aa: CASSETAATNEKLFF; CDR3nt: TGTGCCAGCAGCGAAACAGCAGCAACTAATGAAAAACTGTTTTTT
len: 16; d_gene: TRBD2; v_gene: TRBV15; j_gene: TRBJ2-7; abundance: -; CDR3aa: CATSRKRLAGGSVQYF; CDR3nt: TGTGCCACCAGCAGGAAGAGACTAGCGGGAGGCAGCGTGCAGTACTTC
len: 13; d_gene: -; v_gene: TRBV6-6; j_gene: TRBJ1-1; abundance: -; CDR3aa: CASSKQGSTEAFF; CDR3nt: TGTGCCAGCAGTAAACAGGGTAGCACTGAAGCTTTCTTT
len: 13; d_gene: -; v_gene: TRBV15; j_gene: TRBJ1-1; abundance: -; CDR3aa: CATSRRGADEAFF; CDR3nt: TGTGCCACCAGTAGGAGGGGTGCGGATGAAGCTTTCTTT
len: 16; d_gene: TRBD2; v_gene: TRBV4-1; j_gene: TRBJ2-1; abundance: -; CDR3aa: CASSQERLAGYNEQFF; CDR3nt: TGCGCCAGCAGCCAAGAAAGACTAGCGGGTTACAATGAGCAGTTCTTC
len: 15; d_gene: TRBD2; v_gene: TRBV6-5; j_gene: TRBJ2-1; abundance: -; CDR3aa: CASSGLAGGYNEQFF; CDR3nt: TGTGCCAGCAGTGGACTAGCGGGGGGCTACAATGAGCAGTTCTTC
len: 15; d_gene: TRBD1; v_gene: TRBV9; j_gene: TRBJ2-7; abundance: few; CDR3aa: CASSATGTGRYEQYF; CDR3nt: TGTGCCAGCAGCGCCACCGGGACAGGGAGATACGAGCAGTACTTC
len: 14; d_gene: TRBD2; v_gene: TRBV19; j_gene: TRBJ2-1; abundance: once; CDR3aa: CASSLLAGVNEQFF; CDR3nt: TGTGCCAGTAGCCTACTAGCGGGGGTAAATGAGCAGTTCTTC
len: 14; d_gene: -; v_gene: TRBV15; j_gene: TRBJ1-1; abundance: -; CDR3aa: CATSREVRGVEAFF; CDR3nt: TGTGCCACCAGCAGAGAAGTCCGGGGTGTCGAAGCTTTCTTT
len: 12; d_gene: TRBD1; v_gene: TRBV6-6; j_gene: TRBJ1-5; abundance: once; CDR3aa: CATTGGHQPQHF; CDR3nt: TGTGCCACTACAGGGGGTCATCAGCCCCAGCATTTT
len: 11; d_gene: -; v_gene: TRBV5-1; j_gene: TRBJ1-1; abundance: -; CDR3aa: CASRQNTEAFF; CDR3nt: TGCGCCAGCCGCCAGAACACTGAAGCTTTCTTT
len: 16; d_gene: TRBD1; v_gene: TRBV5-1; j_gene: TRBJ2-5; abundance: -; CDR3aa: CASSPSPGQGGETQYF; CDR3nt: TGCGCCAGCAGCCCCTCCCCGGGACAGGGGGGTGAGACCCAGTACTTC
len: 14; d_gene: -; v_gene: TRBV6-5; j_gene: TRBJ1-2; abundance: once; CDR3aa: CASSQLDGERSYTF; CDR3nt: TGTGCCAGCAGTCAACTGGACGGGGAAAGGAGCTACACCTTC
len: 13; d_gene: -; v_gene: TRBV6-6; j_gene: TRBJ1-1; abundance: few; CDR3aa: CASNVQGSTEAFF; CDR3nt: TGTGCCAGCAACGTGCAGGGCTCGACTGAAGCTTTCTTT
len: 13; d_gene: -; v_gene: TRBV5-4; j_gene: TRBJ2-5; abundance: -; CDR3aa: CASSLSQQETQYF; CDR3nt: TGTGCCAGCAGCTTGTCACAGCAAGAGACCCAGTACTTC
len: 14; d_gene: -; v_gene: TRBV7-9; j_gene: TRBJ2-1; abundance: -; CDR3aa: CASSRDLLYNEQFF; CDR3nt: TGTGCCAGCAGTCGGGACTTGTTATACAATGAGCAGTTCTTC
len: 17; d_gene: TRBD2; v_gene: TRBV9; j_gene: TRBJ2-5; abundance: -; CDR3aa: CASSVGGSGSFQETQYF; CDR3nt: TGTGCCAGCAGCGTAGGAGGTAGCGGGAGTTTCCAAGAGACCCAGTACTTC
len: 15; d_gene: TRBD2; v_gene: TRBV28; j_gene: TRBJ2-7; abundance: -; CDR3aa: CASSRGGSGAYEQYF; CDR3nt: TGTGCCAGCAGTAGGGGGGGTAGCGGGGCCTACGAGCAGTACTTC
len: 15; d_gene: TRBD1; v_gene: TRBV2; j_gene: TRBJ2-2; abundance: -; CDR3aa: CASIPDRGITGELFF; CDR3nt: TGTGCCAGCATTCCAGACAGGGGTATCACCGGGGAGCTGTTTTTT
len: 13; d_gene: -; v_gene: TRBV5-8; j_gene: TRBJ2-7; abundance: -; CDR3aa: CASSYDYRYEQYF; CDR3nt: TGTGCCAGCAGCTACGACTATCGCTACGAGCAGTACTTC
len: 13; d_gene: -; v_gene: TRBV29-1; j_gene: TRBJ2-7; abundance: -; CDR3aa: CSAYLGSGYEQYF; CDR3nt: TGCAGCGCCTACTTGGGGTCGGGATACGAGCAGTACTTC
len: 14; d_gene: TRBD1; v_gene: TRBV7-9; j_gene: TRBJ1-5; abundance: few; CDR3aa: CASSWDRDDQPQHF; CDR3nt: TGTGCCAGCAGCTGGGACAGGGATGATCAGCCCCAGCATTTT
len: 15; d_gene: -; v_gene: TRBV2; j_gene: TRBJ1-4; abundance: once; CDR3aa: CASSISRATNEKLFF; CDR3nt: TGTGCCAGCAGTATTTCTCGGGCAACTAATGAAAAACTGTTTTTT
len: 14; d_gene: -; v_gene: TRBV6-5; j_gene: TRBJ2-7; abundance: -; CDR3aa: CASSPSGHSYEQYF; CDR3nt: TGTGCCAGCAGCCCAAGCGGGCACTCCTACGAGCAGTACTTC
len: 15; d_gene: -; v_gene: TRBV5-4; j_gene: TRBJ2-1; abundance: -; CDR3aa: CASSLDRGDYNEQFF; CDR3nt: TGTGCCAGCAGCTTGGACAGAGGGGACTACAATGAGCAGTTCTTC
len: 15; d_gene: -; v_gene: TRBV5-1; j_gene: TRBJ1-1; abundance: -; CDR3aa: CASSPGQGPNTEAFF; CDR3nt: TGCGCCAGCAGCCCGGGCCAGGGGCCGAATACTGAAGCTTTCTTT
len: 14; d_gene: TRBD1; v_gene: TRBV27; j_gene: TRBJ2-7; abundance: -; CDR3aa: CASSLGQGGNEQYF; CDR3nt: TGTGCCAGCAGTTTGGGACAGGGCGGTAACGAGCAGTACTTC
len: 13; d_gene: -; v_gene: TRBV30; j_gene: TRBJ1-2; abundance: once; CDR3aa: CAWRWEEYYGYTF; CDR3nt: TGTGCCTGGAGGTGGGAGGAATACTATGGCTACACCTTC
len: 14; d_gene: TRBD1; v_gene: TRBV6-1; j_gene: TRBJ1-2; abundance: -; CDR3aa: CASSADRGNYGYTF; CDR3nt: TGTGCCAGCAGTGCGGACAGGGGAAACTATGGCTACACCTTC
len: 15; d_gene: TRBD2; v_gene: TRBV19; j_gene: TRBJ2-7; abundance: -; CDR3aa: CASSPGLAEPYEQYF; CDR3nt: TGTGCCAGTAGTCCCGGACTAGCGGAACCCTACGAGCAGTACTTC
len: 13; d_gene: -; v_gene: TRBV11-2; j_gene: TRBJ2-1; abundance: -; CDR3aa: CASSHGRYNEQFF; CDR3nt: TGTGCCAGCAGCCACGGACGGTACAATGAGCAGTTCTTC
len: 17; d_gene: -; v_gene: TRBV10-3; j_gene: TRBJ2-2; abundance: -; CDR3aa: CAINNLEGGENTGELFF; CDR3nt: TGTGCCATCAATAACCTCGAAGGGGGGGAGAACACCGGGGAGCTGTTTTTT
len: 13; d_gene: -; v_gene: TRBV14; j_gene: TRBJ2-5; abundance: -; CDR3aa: CASSQGAWGTQYF; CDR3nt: TGTGCCAGCAGCCAAGGTGCTTGGGGGACCCAGTACTTC
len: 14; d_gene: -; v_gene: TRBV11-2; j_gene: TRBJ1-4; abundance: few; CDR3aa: CASSLRREDEKLFF; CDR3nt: TGTGCCAGCAGCTTACGCAGGGAGGATGAAAAACTGTTTTTT
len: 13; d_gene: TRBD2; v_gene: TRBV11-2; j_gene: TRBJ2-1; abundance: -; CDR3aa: CASSLGLAGEQFF; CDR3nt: TGTGCCAGCAGCTTGGGACTAGCGGGGGAGCAGTTCTTC
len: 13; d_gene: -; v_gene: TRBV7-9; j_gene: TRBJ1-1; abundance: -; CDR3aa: CASSLARRSEAFF; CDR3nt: TGTGCCAGCAGCTTAGCGCGGAGGTCTGAAGCTTTCTTT
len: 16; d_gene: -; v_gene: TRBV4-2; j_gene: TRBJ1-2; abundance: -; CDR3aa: CASSQYWGDMSDGYTF; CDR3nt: TGTGCCAGCAGCCAATACTGGGGCGACATGTCTGATGGCTACACCTTC
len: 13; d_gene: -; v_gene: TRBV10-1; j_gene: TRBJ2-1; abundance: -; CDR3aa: CASSEPWDAEQFF; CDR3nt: TGCGCCAGCAGTGAACCCTGGGACGCTGAGCAGTTCTTC
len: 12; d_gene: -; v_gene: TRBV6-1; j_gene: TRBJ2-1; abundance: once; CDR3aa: CASQGSLSEQFF; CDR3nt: TGTGCCAGCCAGGGATCTCTGAGTGAGCAGTTCTTC
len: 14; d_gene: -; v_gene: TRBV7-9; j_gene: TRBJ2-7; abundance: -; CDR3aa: CASSSGSYSYEQYF; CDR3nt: TGTGCCAGCAGCTCCGGGAGCTACAGCTACGAGCAGTACTTC
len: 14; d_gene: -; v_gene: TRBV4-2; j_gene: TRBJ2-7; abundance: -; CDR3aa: CASSRALSSYEQYF; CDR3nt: TGTGCCAGCAGCAGGGCCCTCAGCTCCTACGAGCAGTACTTC
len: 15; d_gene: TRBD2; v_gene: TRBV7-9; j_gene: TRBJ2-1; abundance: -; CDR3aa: CASSYLAGAYNEQFF; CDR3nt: TGTGCCAGCAGCTACCTAGCGGGAGCCTACAATGAGCAGTTCTTC
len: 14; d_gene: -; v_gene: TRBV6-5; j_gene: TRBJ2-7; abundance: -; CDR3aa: CASSYSGSAYEQYF; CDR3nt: TGTGCCAGCAGTTACTCGGGCTCGGCCTACGAGCAGTACTTC
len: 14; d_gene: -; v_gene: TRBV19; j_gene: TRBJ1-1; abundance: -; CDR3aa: CASSDTVGDTEAFF; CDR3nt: TGTGCCAGTAGTGACACGGTAGGCGACACTGAAGCTTTCTTT
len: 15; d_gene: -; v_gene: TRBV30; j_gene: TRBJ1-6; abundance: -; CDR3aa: CAWGPREFYNSPLHF; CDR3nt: TGTGCCTGGGGTCCTCGAGAGTTCTATAATTCACCCCTCCACTTT
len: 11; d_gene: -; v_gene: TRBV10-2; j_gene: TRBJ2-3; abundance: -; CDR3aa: CAAAGTDTQYF; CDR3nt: TGCGCCGCCGCCGGCACAGATACGCAGTATTTT
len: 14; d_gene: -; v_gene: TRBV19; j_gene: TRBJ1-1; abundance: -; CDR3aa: CASSIWGGQPEAFF; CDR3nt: TGTGCCAGTAGTATATGGGGGGGGCAACCTGAAGCTTTCTTT
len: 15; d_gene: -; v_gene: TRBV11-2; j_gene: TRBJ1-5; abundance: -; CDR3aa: CASSLGARRNQPQHF; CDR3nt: TGTGCCAGCAGCTTAGGGGCGCGTAGAAATCAGCCCCAGCATTTT